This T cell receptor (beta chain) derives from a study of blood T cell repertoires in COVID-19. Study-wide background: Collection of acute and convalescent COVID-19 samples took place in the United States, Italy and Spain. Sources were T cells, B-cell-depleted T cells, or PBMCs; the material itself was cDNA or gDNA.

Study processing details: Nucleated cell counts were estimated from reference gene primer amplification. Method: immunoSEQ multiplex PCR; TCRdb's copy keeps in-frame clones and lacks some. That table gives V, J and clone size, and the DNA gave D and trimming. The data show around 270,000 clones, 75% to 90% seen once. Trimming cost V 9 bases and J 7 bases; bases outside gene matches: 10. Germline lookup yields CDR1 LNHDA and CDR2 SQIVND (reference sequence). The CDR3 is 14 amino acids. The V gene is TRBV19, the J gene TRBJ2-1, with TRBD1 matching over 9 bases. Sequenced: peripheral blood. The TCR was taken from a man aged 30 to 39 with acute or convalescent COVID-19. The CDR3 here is CASSRDRDHNEQFF. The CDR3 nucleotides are TGTGCCAGCAGCCGGGACAGGGATCATAATGAGCAGTTCTTC.